In this sample, the clone carrying this T cell receptor (beta chain) turned up once. The antigen is not known. Investigators reverse transcribed all isolated RNA, so they sequenced expressed TCRB transcripts. Here immunoSEQ multiplex PCR was the method, and the copy in TCRdb shows in-frame clones only, minus some. This table holds about 150,000 clones, over 9.5% found once. This specimen belongs to a study of beta chain features in type 1 diabetes. The CDR3 contains 15 residues. From germline, CDR1 is GTSNPN and CDR2 SVGIG (reference sequence). The J segment lost 2 bases and the V segment lost 2 bases, leaving 4 bases of the junction unmatched. CD4+ cells of the naive, central memory, regulatory and stem cell-like memory types were sorted via CD45RO/CCR7/CD25/CD127/CD95/CD27. Overall study results and limits: Insertions at VDJ junctions were less frequent in type 1 diabetes patients. These patients also deleted more nucleotides at the same junctions. It was not settled here whether HLA type affects TCRB rearrangement. A moderate, significant TCRB CDR3 shortening appeared in type 1 diabetes across four CD4+ subsets.

The sequenced sample consisted of naive CD4+ T cells from blood. This TCR derives from a man between 18 and 29 years old in good health. J is TRBJ2-4 and V is TRBV30, with 9 bases fitting TRBD1. DNA of the CDR3: TGTGCCTGGAGTAAGGGACAGGGCTCCAAAAACATTCAGTACTTC. It encodes CAWSKGQGSKNIQYF. Variable domain in full (rest from reference TRBV30 and TRBJ2-4): SQTIHQWPATLVQPVGSPLSLECTVEGTSNPNLYWYRQAAGRGLQLLFYSVGIGQISSEVPQNLSASRPQDRQFILSSKKLLLSDSGFYLCAWSKGQGSKNIQYFGAGTRLSVL.